This record concerns one T cell receptor beta chain sequence. The Seattle patients joined while their infection was active and were tracked longitudinally afterward. Study processing details: From reference gene primer amplification, estimates of nucleated cell counts were derived. TCRdb keeps only in-frame clones here, not all; method: immunoSEQ multiplex PCR. Clone size and the V and J calls come from that table; the DNA yielded D and trimming. Counted here are 150,000 to 200,000 clones, 84% occurring once; the ten biggest clones make up about 15%. Germline assignment: CDR1 SNHLY and CDR2 FYNNEI. Trimming pared 5 bases from V and 2 bases from J, leaving 21 bases between. This CDR3 comprises 17 residues. The data were taken from a study of blood T cell repertoires in COVID-19. About the research overall: Donors in the United States, Italy and Spain gave samples during acute or convalescent COVID-19. T cells, B-cell-depleted T cells, or PBMCs provided the cDNA or gDNA that served as material.

This sequence originates from a woman in her seventies with COVID-19, enrolled during active disease. The V gene is TRBV2, the J gene TRBJ1-1; TRBD1 is a possible D gene (5 bases). The sequencing input was peripheral blood. In DNA, the CDR3 is TGTGCCAGCAGTAAACAGACATTAGGGGTAATTAACACTGAAGCTTTCTTT. It is translated as CASSKQTLGVINTEAFF. Complete variable domain (other parts from reference TRBV2 and TRBJ1-1): EPEVTQTPSHQVTQMGQEVILRCVPISNHLYFYWYRQILGQKVEFLVSFYNNEISEKSEIFDDQFSVERPDGSNFTLKIRSTKLEDSAMYFCASSKQTLGVINTEAFFGQGTRLTVV.